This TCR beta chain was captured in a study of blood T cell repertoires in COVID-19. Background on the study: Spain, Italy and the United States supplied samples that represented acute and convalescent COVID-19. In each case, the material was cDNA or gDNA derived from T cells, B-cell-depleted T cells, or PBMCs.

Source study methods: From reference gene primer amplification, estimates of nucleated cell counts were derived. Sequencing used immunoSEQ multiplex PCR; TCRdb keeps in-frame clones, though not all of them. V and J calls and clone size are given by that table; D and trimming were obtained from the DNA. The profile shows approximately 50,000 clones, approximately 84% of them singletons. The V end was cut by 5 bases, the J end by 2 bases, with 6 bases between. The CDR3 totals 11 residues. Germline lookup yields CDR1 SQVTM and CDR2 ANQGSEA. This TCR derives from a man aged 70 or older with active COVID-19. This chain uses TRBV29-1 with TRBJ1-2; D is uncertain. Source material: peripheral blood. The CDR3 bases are TGCAGCGTTAGTCGGAACTATGGCTACACCTTC. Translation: CSVSRNYGYTF. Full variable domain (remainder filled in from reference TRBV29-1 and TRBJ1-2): SAVISQKPSRDICQRGTSLTIQCQVDSQVTMMFWYRQQPGQSLTLIATANQGSEATYESGFVIDKFPISRPNLTFSTLTVSNMSPEDSSIYLCSVSRNYGYTFGSGTRLTVV.